The 24 T cell receptor beta chains in this list originate from one sample, sequenced in a study of blood T cell repertoires in COVID-19. The protocol was immunoSEQ multiplex PCR, while the TCRdb copy is restricted to in-frame clones and leaves out a portion. The sample has over 30,000 clones, approximately 83% seen once. Source material: peripheral blood. The receptors here all came from a man between 45 and 60 years old with acute or convalescent COVID-19.

The table lists this clone with a count of one. The genes are TRBV5-4 and TRBJ2-5, with D maybe TRBD1 (6 bases). V was cut by 0 bases and J by 3 bases, with 6 bases left in between. The CDR3 runs to 13 residues. Germline V lookup: CDR1 SGHNT, CDR2 YYREEE (reference sequence). The CDR3 here is CASSLEGEETQYF. The CDR3 region has the DNA TGTGCCAGCAGCTTGGAGGGGGAAGAGACCCAGTACTTC.

The genes are TRBV6-5 and TRBJ1-6, with TRBD1 matching 7 bases. Germline trimming cut 5 bases from V and 4 bases from J; bases unmatched to any gene: 5. Germline-derived CDR1 and CDR2 are MNHEY and SVGAGI. CDR3 length: 15 amino acids. This chain's CDR3 is CASSRGTEYNSPLHF. As DNA, the CDR3 is TGTGCCAGCAGTCGGGGGACAGAGTATAATTCACCCCTCCACTTT.

This clone showed up just a few times. The chain links TRBV18 to TRBJ1-1; D uncertain. Germline CDR1 KGHSH, CDR2 LQKENI. The CDR3 is 11 amino acids. Trimming cost V 6 bases and J 11 bases, with 13 bases left between them. The CDR3 sequence is CASSTGRAAFF. CDR3 bases: TGTGCCAGCTCCACGGGGAGGGCCGCTTTCTTT.

The chain uses TRBV9 and TRBJ1-5, with 8 bases matching TRBD1. This CDR3 is built from 15 residues. In germline, CDR1 is SGDLS, CDR2 YYNGEE. Trimming took 0 bases from V and 6 from J; bases not matched to a gene: 5. DNA of the CDR3: TGTGCCAGCAGCGTAGACCAGGGGGCTTCTCAGCCCCAGCATTTT. Residues: CASSVDQGASQPQHF.

The V call is TRBV6-2 or TRBV6-3, the J call TRBJ2-5; 8 positions agree with TRBD1. V lost 1 base to trimming and J lost 2 bases; unmatched junction nucleotides: 9. There are 17 residues in the CDR3. The germline gives CDR1 MNHEY, CDR2 SVGEGT. The CDR3 nucleotides read TGTGCCAGCAGTTACTTCAACGCAAGGACAGGGCAAGAGACCCAGTACTTC. Encoded protein: CASSYFNARTGQETQYF.

Only one count was recorded for this clone. The gene calls are TRBV9 and TRBJ2-3, with 7 positions matching TRBD2. CDR3 size: 16 residues. In germline, CDR1 is SGDLS, CDR2 YYNGEE. V shed 5 bases and J 6 bases; nucleotides not matched to a gene: 15. The CDR3 bases are TGTGCCAGCAGTCGAACTTCTAGCGGCTATCTGGATACGCAGTATTTT. Translation: CASSRTSSGYLDTQYF.

In this sample, this clone turned up a few times. V usage is TRBV20-1 and J usage is TRBJ1-1, with D possibly TRBD1 on 5 matching bases. Germline assignment: CDR1 DFQATT and CDR2 SNEGSKA (reference sequence). The ends were cut back, 3 bases at V and 1 base at J, with 12 bases in the middle. The CDR3 contains 14 residues. The chain's CDR3 is CSASTPDRNTEAFF. The CDR3 coding sequence is TGCAGTGCTAGTACCCCTGACAGGAACACTGAAGCTTTCTTT.

This chain joins TRBV4-1 and TRBJ1-2; weak D call: TRBD1 (6 bases). Trimming removed 0 bases at V and 5 bases at J, with 13 bases between. CDR1 and CDR2 from the germline V gene are MGHRA and YSYEKL. The CDR3 length is 15 residues. DNA of the CDR3: TGCGCCAGCAGCCAAGAAAGGGGGACCGTTTATGGCTACACCTTC. Its protein product is CASSQERGTVYGYTF.

This clone was recorded once. This chain links TRBV6-5 with TRBJ2-5; 8 bases match TRBD1. Trimming at V came to 7 bases and at J to 2 bases, leaving 6 bases not matched to a gene. This CDR3 has 14 residues. The germline V gene has CDR1 MNHEY and CDR2 SVGAGI. The CDR3 loop is CASNSGTGQETQYF. The CDR3 DNA sequence: TGTGCCAGCAACTCCGGGACAGGTCAAGAGACCCAGTACTTC.

This rearrangement joins TRBV4-2 to TRBJ2-1; 10 nucleotides align to TRBD2. V gave up 9 bases and J gave up 3 bases; unmatched junction bases: 5. Germline lookup yields CDR1 LGHNA and CDR2 YNFKEQ. The CDR3 has 14 amino acids. The CDR3 DNA is TGTGCCAGTTCAGCGGGGGGGCTCTACAATGAGCAGTTCTTC. Protein: CASSAGGLYNEQFF.

This chain connects TRBV27 to TRBJ2-7; a possible D gene is TRBD1 (5 bases). CDR1 is MNHEY and CDR2 is SMNVEV in the germline V gene (reference sequence). The V gene lost 2 bases and the J gene lost 0 bases, with 8 bases spanning the gap. CDR3 length equals 14 residues. This CDR3 reads CASSLPGISYEQYF. CDR3 nucleotide sequence: TGTGCCAGCAGTTTACCAGGGATCTCCTACGAGCAGTACTTC.

The chain uses TRBV11-2 and TRBJ1-1, with unresolved D. Germline V CDR1 and CDR2: SGHAT, FQNNGV. Trimming left V 6 bases short and J 1 base short, with 12 bases between. The CDR3 runs to 14 residues. The chain's CDR3 is CASRPGGGNTEAFF. CDR3 nucleotides: TGTGCCAGCAGGCCGGGAGGAGGGAACACTGAAGCTTTCTTT.

CDR3 DNA: TGTGCCAGCAACGACAGGGTCTCCTACGAGCAGTACTTC. Encoded protein: CASNDRVSYEQYF. V and J are TRBV11-2 and TRBJ2-7; TRBD1 aligns across 7 bases. The germline V gene encodes CDR1 SGHAT and CDR2 FQNNGV. With V trimmed by 7 bases and J by 0 bases, 3 bases remained unmatched. This CDR3 spans 13 amino acids.

The sample holds a few counts of this clone. The chain has TRBV24-1 and TRBJ2-2, with TRBD1 matching 7 bases. Trimming at V came to 5 bases and at J to 4 bases, leaving 0 bases not matched to a gene. The CDR3 contains 13 residues. Germline V gene lookup returns CDR1 KGHDR and CDR2 SFDVKD. The CDR3 spells CATSAGGTGELFF. The DNA of the CDR3 is TGTGCCACCAGTGCAGGGGGCACCGGGGAGCTGTTTTTT.

J is TRBJ1-2 and V is TRBV4-2, with 7 bases aligning to TRBD1. The germline V gene has CDR1 LGHNA and CDR2 YNFKEQ. Trimming cost V 4 bases and J 4 bases; bases outside gene matches: 6. The CDR3 is 14 residues long. The chain's CDR3 is CASSPGTATYGYTF. The CDR3 nucleotides are TGTGCCAGCAGCCCCGGGACAGCGACCTATGGCTACACCTTC.

The chain couples TRBV7-3 to TRBJ2-1; TRBD1 is a possible D gene (5 bases). In germline, CDR1 is SGHTA, CDR2 FQGTGA. The V end was cut by 4 bases, the J end by 2 bases, with 12 bases between. The CDR3 runs 15 residues. The CDR3 coding sequence is TGTGCCAGCAGCTACACAGGAGAGCCCTACAATGAGCAGTTCTTC. As protein: CASSYTGEPYNEQFF. Using reference TRBV7-3 and TRBJ2-1 for the parts outside the CDR3, the full variable domain is GAGVSQTPSNKVTEKGKYVELRCDPISGHTALYWYRQSLGQGPEFLIYFQGTGAADDSGLPNDRFFAVRPEGSVSTLKIQRTERGDSAVYLCASSYTGEPYNEQFFGPGTRLTVL.

The V call is TRBV6-5, the J call TRBJ1-1, with D uncertain. The germline V and J ends were trimmed by 2 bases and 1 base, with 8 bases remaining between them. The CDR3 totals 14 residues. CDR1 and CDR2 (germline): MNHEY, SVGAGI. The CDR3 DNA reads as TGTGCCAGCAGTTACCTGGGAGGGAACACTGAAGCTTTCTTT. Its protein is CASSYLGGNTEAFF.

The chain recombines TRBV5-1 with TRBJ2-2, with D possibly TRBD2 on 6 matching bases. V was trimmed by 0 bases and J by 3 bases, leaving 9 bases between them. CDR3 length equals 15 residues. Germline CDR1 and CDR2: SGHRS and YFSETQ. CDR3 protein: CASSLETGDTGELFF. For the CDR3, the DNA is TGCGCCAGCAGCTTGGAAACGGGGGACACCGGGGAGCTGTTTTTT.

The chain joins TRBV7-6 to TRBJ1-6, with D perhaps TRBD1 (6 bases). CDR3 size: 16 residues. Germline assignment: CDR1 SGHVS and CDR2 FNYEAQ. V shed 5 bases and J shed 9 bases, with 20 bases lying between them. Here the CDR3 reads CASSLRGQGSGSPLHF. CDR3 DNA: TGTGCCAGCAGCCTTAGGGGTCAGGGGTCGGGTTCACCCCTCCACTTT.

The rearrangement uses TRBV9 and TRBJ2-5; possibly TRBD2 for D (6 bases). Germline V gives CDR1 SGDLS, CDR2 YYNGEE. The CDR3 covers 13 residues. The V gene lost 3 bases and the J gene lost 1 base, with 7 bases spanning the gap. CDR3 bases: TGTGCCAGCAGCGCCGGGAGCCAAGAGACCCAGTACTTC. It yields the protein CASSAGSQETQYF.

The V call is TRBV5-1, the J call TRBJ2-3; TRBD1 is a possible D gene (8 bases). This CDR3 is built from 17 residues. The germline V and J ends were trimmed by 0 bases and 4 bases, with 18 bases remaining between them. Germline-derived CDR1 and CDR2 are SGHRS and YFSETQ. The CDR3, as DNA: TGCGCCAGCAGCTTGGCCAGGAATACAGGGGGGGCAGATACGCAGTATTTT. Residues: CASSLARNTGGADTQYF. Looking up the rest from reference TRBV5-1 and TRBJ2-3 gives the full variable domain: KAGVTQTPRYLIKTRGQQVTLSCSPISGHRSVSWYQQTPGQGLQFLFEYFSETQRNKGNFPGRFSGRQFSNSRSEMNVSTLELGDSALYLCASSLARNTGGADTQYFGPGTRLTVL.

The rearrangement links TRBV29-1 to TRBJ2-4; the match to TRBD2 covers 9 bases. CDR3 length: 14 residues. V was clipped by 3 bases and J by 5 bases; unmatched bases: 5. Germline values: CDR1 SQVTM, CDR2 ANQGSEA. CDR3 region: CSVEPSGTENIQYF. The CDR3 coding sequence is TGCAGCGTTGAGCCTAGCGGGACGGAAAACATTCAGTACTTC.

This clone has just one count. This chain connects TRBV6-5 to TRBJ1-1, with D possibly TRBD1 on 5 matching bases. Germline lookup yields CDR1 MNHEY and CDR2 SVGAGI. Trimming removed 7 bases at V and 10 bases at J, with 19 bases between. This CDR3 has 13 amino acids. As DNA, the CDR3 is TGTGCCAGCACCAGAACGGGCCCCCAGGGAGCTTTCTTT. Protein sequence: CASTRTGPQGAFF.

This chain connects TRBV18 to TRBJ2-3; weak D call: TRBD2 (5 bases). Trimming took 1 base from V and 0 from J, leaving 14 bases between them. Germline V gene data show CDR1 as KGHSH and CDR2 as LQKENI. CDR3 length: 17 residues. The CDR3 spells CASSPLVASRSTDTQYF. The CDR3 DNA reads as TGTGCCAGCTCACCACTAGTGGCTAGCAGAAGCACAGATACGCAGTATTTT.